One and the same sample provided the 5 T cell receptor beta chains below, sequenced in a study of blood T cell repertoires in COVID-19. Assay used: immunoSEQ multiplex PCR; TCRdb lists only in-frame clones, some missing. The table includes over 200,000 clones, less than 90% detected once. Sequences were obtained from PBMCs or T cells enriched from blood (not recorded which). The receptors stem from a woman aged 35 to 49 who had recovered from COVID-19.

This rearrangement joins TRBV7-2 to TRBJ1-2, with 9 bases lining up with TRBD1. V gave up 4 bases and J gave up 0 bases; unmatched junction bases: 3. Germline loops: CDR1 SGHTA, CDR2 FQGNSA. CDR3 length: 15 amino acids. The CDR3 loop reads CASSYDRGANYGYTF. The CDR3 DNA sequence: TGTGCCAGCAGCTACGACAGGGGGGCTAACTATGGCTACACCTTC.

This clone was counted only a few times. V usage is TRBV27 and J usage is TRBJ1-2; no firm D call. Germline CDR1 and CDR2: MNHEY and SMNVEV (reference sequence). CDR3 length: 16 amino acids. V was cut by 7 bases and J by 9 bases, with 27 bases left in between. The CDR3 sequence: CASTRRLGSRSSSYTF. In DNA, the CDR3 is TGTGCCAGCACCCGTAGGCTGGGGAGCCGGAGTTCGAGCTACACCTTC.

The V gene is TRBV15, the J gene TRBJ2-1; D is uncertain. Germline V CDR1 and CDR2: LNHNV, YYDKDF (reference sequence). V was cut by 1 base and J by 14 bases, with 15 bases left in between. The CDR3 has 13 residues. The CDR3 loop reads CATSRGRSGVEFF. CDR3 nucleotide sequence: TGTGCCACCAGCAGAGGTCGTTCGGGTGTTGAGTTCTTC.

The V and J genes are TRBV6-2 or TRBV6-3 and TRBJ1-5; 8 nucleotides align to TRBD1. Per the germline V gene, CDR1 is MNHEY and CDR2 is SVGEGT. Trimming at V came to 2 bases and at J to 5 bases, leaving 2 bases not matched to a gene. The CDR3 covers 14 residues. CDR3: CASSYPDRDQPQHF. DNA of the CDR3: TGTGCCAGCAGTTACCCGGACAGGGATCAGCCCCAGCATTTT.

This CDR3 is CASSLAGSGDTQYF. CDR3 nucleotides: TGTGCCAGCAGCTTAGCCGGGAGCGGGGATACGCAGTATTTT. The chain uses TRBV7-8 and TRBJ2-3; D may be TRBD2 (6 bases). The CDR3 length is 14 residues. CDR1 is SGHVS, CDR2 FQNEAQ, per germline. Between the trimmed V and J ends, which lost 0 bases and 6 bases, there was a span of 10 bases.